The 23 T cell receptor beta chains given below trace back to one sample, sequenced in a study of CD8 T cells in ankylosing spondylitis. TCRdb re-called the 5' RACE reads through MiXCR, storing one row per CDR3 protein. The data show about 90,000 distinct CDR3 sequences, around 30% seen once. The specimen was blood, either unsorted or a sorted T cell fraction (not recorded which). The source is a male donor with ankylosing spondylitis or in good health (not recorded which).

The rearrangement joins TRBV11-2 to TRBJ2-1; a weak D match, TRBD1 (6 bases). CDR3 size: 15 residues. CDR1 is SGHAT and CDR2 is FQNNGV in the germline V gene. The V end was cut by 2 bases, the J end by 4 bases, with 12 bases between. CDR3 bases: TGTGCCAGCAGCTTATGGGGACAACGATACAATGAGCAGTTCTTC. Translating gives CASSLWGQRYNEQFF.

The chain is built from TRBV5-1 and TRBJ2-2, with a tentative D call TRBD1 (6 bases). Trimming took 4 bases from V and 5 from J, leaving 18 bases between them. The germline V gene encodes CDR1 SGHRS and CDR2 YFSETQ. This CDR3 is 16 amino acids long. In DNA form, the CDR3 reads TGCGCCAGCAGCCCGGGGACACCTAGGGTTACCGGGGAGCTGTTTTTT. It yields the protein CASSPGTPRVTGELFF.

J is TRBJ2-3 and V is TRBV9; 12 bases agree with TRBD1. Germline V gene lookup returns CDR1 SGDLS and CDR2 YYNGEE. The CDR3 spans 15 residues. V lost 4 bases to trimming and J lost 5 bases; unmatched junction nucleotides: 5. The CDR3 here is CASSPRDRGQDTQYF. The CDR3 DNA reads TGTGCCAGCAGCCCAAGGGACAGGGGGCAAGATACGCAGTATTTT.

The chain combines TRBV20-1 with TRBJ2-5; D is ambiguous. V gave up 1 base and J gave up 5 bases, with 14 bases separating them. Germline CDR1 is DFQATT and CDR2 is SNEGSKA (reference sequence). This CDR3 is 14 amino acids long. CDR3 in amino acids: CSARATEVRETQYF. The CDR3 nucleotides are TGCAGTGCTAGAGCGACCGAGGTCAGGGAGACCCAGTACTTC.

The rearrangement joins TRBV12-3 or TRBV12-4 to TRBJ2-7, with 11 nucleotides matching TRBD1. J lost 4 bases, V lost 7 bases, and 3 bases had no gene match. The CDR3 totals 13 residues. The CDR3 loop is CASTRDRGYEQYF. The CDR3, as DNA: TGTGCCAGCACCCGGGACAGGGGGTACGAGCAGTACTTC.

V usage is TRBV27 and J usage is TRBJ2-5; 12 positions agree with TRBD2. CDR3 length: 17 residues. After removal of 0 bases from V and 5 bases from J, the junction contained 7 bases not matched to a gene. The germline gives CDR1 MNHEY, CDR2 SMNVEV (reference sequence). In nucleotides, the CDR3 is TGTGCCAGCAGTTTATCTCTAGCGGGAGGGCCGGGGGAGACCCAGTACTTC. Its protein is CASSLSLAGGPGETQYF.

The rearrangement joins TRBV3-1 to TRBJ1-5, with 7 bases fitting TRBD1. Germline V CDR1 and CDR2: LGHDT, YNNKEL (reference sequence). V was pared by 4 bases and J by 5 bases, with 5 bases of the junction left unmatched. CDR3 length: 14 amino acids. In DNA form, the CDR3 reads TGTGCCAGCAGCCGGGACAGCGTAGATCAGCCCCAGCATTTT. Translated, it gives CASSRDSVDQPQHF.

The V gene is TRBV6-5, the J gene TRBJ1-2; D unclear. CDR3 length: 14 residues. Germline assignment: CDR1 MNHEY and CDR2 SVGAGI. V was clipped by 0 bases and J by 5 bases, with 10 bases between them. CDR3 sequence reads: CASSYSYRLYGYTF. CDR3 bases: TGTGCCAGCAGTTACTCGTACAGATTGTATGGCTACACCTTC.

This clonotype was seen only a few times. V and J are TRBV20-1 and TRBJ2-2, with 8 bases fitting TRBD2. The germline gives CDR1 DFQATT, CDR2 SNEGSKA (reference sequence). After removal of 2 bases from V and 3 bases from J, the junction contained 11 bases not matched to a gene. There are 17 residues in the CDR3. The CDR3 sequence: CSARKTGLGADTGELFF. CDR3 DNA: TGCAGTGCTAGAAAGACGGGACTAGGTGCCGACACCGGGGAGCTGTTTTTT.

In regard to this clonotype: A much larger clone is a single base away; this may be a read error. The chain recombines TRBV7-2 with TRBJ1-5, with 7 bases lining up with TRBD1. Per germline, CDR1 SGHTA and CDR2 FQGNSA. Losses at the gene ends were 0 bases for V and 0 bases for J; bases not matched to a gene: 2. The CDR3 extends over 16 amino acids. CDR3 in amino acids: CASSLATGYSNQPQHF. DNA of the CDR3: TGTGCCAGCAGCTTAGCGACAGGGTATAGCAATCAGCCCCAGCATTTT.

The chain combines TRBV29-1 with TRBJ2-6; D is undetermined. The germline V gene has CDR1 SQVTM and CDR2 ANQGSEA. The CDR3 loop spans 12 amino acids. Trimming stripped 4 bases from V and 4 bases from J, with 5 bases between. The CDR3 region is CSVGGGANVLTF. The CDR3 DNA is TGCAGCGTTGGGGGAGGGGCCAACGTCCTGACTTTC.

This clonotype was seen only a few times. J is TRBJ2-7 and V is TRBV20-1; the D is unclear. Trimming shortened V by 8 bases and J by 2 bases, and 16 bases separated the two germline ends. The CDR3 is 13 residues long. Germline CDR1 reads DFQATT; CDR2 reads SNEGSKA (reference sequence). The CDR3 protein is CSTSLGRTYEQYF. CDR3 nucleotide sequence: TGCAGTACCTCCCTGGGCAGGACCTACGAGCAGTACTTC.

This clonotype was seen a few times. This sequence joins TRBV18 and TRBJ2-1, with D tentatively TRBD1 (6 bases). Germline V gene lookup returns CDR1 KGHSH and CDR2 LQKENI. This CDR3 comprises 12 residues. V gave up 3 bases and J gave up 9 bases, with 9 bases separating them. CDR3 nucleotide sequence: TGTGCCAGCTCACCGACAGGCCGTGAGCAGTTCTTC. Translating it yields CASSPTGREQFF.

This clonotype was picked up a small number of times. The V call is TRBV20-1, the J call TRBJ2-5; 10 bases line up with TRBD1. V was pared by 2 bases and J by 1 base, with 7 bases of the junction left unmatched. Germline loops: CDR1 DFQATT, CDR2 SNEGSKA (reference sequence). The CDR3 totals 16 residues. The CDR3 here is CSARRDRGRSQETQYF. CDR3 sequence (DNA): TGCAGTGCTAGAAGGGACAGGGGTCGTTCCCAAGAGACCCAGTACTTC.

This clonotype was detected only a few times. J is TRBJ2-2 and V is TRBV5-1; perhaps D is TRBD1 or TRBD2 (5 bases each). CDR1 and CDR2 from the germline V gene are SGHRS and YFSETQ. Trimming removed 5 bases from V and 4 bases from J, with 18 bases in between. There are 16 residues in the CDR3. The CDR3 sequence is CASRIISGPVTGELFF. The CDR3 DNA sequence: TGCGCCAGCAGAATCATCTCGGGACCAGTCACCGGGGAGCTGTTTTTT.

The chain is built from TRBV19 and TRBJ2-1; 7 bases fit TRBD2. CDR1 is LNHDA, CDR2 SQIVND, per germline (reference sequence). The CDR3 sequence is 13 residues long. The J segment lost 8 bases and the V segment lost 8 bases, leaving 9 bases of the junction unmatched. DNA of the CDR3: TGTGCCAGTCTCGGCGGGAGTTGGGATGAGCAGTTCTTC. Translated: CASLGGSWDEQFF. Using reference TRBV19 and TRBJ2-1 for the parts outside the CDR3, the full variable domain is DGGITQSPKYLFRKEGQNVTLSCEQNLNHDAMYWYRQDPGQGLRLIYYSQIVNDFQKGDIAEGYSVSREKKESFPLTVTSAQKNPTAFYLCASLGGSWDEQFFGPGTRLTVL.

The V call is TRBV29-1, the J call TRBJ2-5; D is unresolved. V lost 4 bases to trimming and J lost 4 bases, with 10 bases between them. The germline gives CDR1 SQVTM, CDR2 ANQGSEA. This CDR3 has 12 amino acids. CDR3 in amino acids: CSVGSNSETQYF. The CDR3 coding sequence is TGCAGCGTTGGAAGCAACTCAGAGACCCAGTACTTC.

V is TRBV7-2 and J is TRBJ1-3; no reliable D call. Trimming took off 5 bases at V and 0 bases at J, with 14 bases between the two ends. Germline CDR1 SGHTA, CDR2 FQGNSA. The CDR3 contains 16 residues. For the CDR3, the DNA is TGTGCCAGCAGCGCCCGCCGGACCGTCTCTGGAAACACCATATATTTT. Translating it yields CASSARRTVSGNTIYF.

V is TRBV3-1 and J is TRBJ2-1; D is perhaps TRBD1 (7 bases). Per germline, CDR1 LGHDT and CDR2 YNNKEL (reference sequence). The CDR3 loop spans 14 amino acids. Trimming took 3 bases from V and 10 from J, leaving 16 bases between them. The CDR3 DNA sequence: TGTGCCAGCAGCCATGCCAGGGGGACTGGGGAGCAGTTCTTC. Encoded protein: CASSHARGTGEQFF.

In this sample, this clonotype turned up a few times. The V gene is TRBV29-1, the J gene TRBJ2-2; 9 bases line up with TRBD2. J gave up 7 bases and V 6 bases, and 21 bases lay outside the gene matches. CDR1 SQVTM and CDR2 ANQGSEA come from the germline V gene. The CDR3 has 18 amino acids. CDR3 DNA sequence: TGCAGCGTCCGTGGGGTAGCGGGAGTTAACAGTAATGGCGGGGAGCTGTTTTTT. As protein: CSVRGVAGVNSNGGELFF.

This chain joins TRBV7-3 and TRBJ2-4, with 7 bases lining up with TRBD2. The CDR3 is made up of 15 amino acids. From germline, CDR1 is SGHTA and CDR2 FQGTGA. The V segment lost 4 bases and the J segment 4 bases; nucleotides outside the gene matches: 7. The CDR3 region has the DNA TGTGCCAGCAGCTCCGGCACTAGCGCAAAAAACATTCAGTACTTC. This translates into CASSSGTSAKNIQYF.

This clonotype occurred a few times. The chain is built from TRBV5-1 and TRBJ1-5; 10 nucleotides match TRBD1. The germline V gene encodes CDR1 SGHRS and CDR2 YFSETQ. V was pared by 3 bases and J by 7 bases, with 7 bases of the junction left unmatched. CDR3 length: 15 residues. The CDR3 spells CASSSTGGSGQPQHF. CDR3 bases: TGCGCCAGCAGCTCGACAGGGGGCAGCGGGCAGCCCCAGCATTTT. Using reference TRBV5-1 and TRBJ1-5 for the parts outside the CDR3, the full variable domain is KAGVTQTPRYLIKTRGQQVTLSCSPISGHRSVSWYQQTPGQGLQFLFEYFSETQRNKGNFPGRFSGRQFSNSRSEMNVSTLELGDSALYLCASSSTGGSGQPQHFGDGTRLSIL.

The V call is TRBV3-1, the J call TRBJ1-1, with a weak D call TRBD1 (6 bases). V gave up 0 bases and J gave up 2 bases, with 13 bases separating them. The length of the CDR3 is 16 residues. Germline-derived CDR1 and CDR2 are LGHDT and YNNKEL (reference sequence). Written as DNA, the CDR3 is TGTGCCAGCAGCCAAGAACCAGGGGCGAGAAACACTGAAGCTTTCTTT. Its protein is CASSQEPGARNTEAFF.